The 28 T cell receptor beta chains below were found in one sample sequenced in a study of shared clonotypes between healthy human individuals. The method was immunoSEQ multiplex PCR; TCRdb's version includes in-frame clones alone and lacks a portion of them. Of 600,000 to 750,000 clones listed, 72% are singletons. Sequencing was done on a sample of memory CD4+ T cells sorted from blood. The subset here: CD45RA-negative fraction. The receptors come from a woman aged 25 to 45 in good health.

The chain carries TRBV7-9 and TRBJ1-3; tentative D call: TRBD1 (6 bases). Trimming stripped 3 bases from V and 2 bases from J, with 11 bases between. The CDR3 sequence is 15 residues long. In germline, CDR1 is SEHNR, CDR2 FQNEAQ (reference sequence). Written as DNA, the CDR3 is TGTGCCAGCAGCTTGAGGTCAGGGGCTGGAAACACCATATATTTT. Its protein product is CASSLRSGAGNTIYF.

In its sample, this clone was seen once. CDR3 DNA: TGCGCCAGCAGCCAAGAAGGGGAAGCCAAAAACATTCAGTACTTC. It codes for CASSQEGEAKNIQYF. The V and J genes are TRBV4-1 and TRBJ2-4; perhaps TRBD1 as D (5 bases). Trimming took off 0 bases at V and 0 bases at J, with 6 bases between the two ends. This CDR3 spans 15 amino acids. The germline V gene has CDR1 MGHRA and CDR2 YSYEKL.

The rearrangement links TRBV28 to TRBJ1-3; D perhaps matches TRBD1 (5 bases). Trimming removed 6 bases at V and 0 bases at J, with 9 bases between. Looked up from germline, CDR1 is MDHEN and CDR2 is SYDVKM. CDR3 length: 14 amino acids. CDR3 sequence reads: CASRGPLSGNTIYF. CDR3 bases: TGTGCCAGCAGGGGACCGCTCTCTGGAAACACCATATATTTT. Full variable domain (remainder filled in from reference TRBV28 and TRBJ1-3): DVKVTQSSRYLVKRTGEKVFLECVQDMDHENMFWYRQDPGLGLRLIYFSYDVKMKEKGDIPEGYSVSREKKERFSLILESASTNQTSMYLCASRGPLSGNTIYFGEGSWLTVV.

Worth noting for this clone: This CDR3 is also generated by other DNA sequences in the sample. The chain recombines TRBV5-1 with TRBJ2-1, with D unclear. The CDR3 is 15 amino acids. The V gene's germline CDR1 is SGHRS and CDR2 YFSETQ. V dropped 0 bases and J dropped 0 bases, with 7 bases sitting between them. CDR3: CASSLAAASYNEQFF. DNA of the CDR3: TGCGCCAGCAGCTTGGCGGCGGCCTCCTACAATGAGCAGTTCTTC.

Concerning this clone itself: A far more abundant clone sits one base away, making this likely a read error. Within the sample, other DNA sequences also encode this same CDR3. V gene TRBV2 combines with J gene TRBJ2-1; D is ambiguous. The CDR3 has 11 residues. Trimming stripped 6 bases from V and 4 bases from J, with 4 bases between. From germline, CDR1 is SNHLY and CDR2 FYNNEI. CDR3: CASRGYNEQFF. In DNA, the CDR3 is TGTGCCAGCAGAGGATACAATGAGCAGTTCTTC.

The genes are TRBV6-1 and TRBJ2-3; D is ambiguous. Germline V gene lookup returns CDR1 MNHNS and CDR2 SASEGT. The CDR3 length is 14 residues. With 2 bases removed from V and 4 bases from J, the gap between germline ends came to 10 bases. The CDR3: CASSEQSGADTQYF. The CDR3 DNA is TGTGCCAGCAGTGAACAGTCAGGCGCAGATACGCAGTATTTT.

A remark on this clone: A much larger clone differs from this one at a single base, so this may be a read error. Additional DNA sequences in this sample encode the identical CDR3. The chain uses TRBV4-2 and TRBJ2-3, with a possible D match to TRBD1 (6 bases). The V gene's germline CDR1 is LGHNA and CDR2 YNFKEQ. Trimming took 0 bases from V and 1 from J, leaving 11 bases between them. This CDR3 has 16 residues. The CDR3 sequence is CASSQDTGRGTDTQYF. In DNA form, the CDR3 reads TGTGCCAGCAGCCAAGACACAGGGAGAGGCACAGATACGCAGTATTTT.

The CDR3 loop reads CASRDDRTANYGYTF. The CDR3, as DNA: TGCGCCAGCAGGGACGATCGGACAGCAAACTATGGCTACACCTTC. The V call is TRBV10-2, the J call TRBJ1-2; maybe TRBD1 (6 bases). V lost 6 bases and J 2 bases, leaving 16 bases between the germline ends. The CDR3 has 15 amino acids. Germline loops: CDR1 WSHSY, CDR2 SAAADI.

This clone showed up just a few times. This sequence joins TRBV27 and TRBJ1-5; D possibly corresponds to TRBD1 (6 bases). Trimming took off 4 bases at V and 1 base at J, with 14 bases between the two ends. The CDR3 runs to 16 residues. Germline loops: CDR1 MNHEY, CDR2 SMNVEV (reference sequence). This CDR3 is CASSSWGARSNQPQHF. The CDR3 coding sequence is TGTGCCAGCAGTTCCTGGGGGGCGCGGAGCAATCAGCCCCAGCATTTT.

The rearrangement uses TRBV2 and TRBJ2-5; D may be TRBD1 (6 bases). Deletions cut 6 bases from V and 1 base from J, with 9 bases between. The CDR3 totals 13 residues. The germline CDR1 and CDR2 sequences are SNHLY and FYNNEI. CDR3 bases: TGTGCCAGCAGAACAGGGCTCCAAGAGACCCAGTACTTC. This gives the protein CASRTGLQETQYF.

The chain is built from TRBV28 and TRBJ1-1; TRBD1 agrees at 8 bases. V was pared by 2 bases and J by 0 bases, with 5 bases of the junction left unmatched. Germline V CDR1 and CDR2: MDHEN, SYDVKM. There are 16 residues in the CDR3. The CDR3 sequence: CASSLIQGAVNTEAFF. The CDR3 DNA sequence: TGTGCCAGCAGTTTAATTCAGGGGGCAGTGAACACTGAAGCTTTCTTT.

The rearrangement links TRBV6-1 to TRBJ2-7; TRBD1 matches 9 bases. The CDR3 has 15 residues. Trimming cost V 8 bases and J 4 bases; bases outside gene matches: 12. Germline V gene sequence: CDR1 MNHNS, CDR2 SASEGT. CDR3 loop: CASRQWGQGWYEQYF. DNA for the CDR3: TGTGCCAGCCGACAGTGGGGACAGGGATGGTACGAGCAGTACTTC.

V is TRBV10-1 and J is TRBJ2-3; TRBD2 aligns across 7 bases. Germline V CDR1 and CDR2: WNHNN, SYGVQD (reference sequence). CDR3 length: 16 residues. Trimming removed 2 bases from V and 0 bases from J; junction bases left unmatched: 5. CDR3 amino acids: CASSEPSGASTDTQYF. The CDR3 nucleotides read TGCGCCAGCAGTGAGCCTAGCGGAGCTAGCACAGATACGCAGTATTTT.

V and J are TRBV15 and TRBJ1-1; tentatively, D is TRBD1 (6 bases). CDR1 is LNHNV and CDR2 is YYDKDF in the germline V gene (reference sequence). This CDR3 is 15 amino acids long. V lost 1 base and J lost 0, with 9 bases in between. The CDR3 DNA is TGTGCCACCAGCAGAGCGGACAGCATGAACACTGAAGCTTTCTTT. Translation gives CATSRADSMNTEAFF.

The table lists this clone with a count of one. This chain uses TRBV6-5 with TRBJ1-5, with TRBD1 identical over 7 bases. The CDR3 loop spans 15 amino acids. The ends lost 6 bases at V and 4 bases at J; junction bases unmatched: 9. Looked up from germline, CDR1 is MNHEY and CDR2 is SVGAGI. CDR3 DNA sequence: TGTGCCAGCAGACCCACGACAGGGATTAATCAGCCCCAGCATTTT. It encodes CASRPTTGINQPQHF.

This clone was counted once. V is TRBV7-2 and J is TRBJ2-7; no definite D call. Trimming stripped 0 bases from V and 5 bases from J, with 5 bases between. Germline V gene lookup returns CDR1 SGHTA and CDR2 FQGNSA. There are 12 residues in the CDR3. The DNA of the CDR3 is TGTGCCAGCAGCTTAGCTGGTGACGAGCAGTACTTC. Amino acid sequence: CASSLAGDEQYF.

The CDR3 reads CASMLSWGQGAGANVLTF. The CDR3 DNA sequence: TGTGCCAGCATGTTATCCTGGGGACAGGGCGCTGGGGCCAACGTCCTGACTTTC. The rearrangement links TRBV11-2 to TRBJ2-6; 9 bases fit TRBD1. There are 18 residues in the CDR3. V lost 7 bases and J lost 2; bases outside the gene matches: 12. The V gene's germline CDR1 is SGHAT and CDR2 FQNNGV.

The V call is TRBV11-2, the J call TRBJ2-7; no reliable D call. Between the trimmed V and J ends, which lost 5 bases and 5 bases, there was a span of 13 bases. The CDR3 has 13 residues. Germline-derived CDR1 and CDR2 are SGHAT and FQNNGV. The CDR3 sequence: CASSNVGINEQYF. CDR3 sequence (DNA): TGTGCCAGCAGCAATGTGGGGATCAACGAGCAGTACTTC.

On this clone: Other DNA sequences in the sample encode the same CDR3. The CDR3 sequence is CASSFQGGNEQFF. CDR3 DNA sequence: TGCGCCAGCAGCTTCCAGGGGGGGAATGAGCAGTTCTTC. The rearrangement joins TRBV5-1 to TRBJ2-1; D possibly uses TRBD1 or TRBD2 (7 bases each). Deletions cut 2 bases from V and 7 bases from J, with 10 bases between. CDR3 length equals 13 residues. The germline CDR1 and CDR2 sequences are SGHRS and YFSETQ.

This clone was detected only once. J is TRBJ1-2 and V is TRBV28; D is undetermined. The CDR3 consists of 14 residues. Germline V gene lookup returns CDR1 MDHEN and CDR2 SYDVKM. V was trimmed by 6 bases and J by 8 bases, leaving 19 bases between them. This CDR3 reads CASRTPTENKGYTF. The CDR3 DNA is TGTGCCAGCAGGACACCCACTGAGAATAAGGGCTACACCTTC.

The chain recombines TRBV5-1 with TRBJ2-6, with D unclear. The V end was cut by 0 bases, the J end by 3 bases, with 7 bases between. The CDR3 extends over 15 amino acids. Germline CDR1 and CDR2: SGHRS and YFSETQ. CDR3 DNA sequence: TGCGCCAGCAGCTTGGATGCAGGTGGGGCCAACGTCCTGACTTTC. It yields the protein CASSLDAGGANVLTF.

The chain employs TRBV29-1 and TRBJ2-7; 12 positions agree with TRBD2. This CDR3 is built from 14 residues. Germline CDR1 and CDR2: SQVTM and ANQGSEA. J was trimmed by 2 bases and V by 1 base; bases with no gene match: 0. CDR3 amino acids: CSVEASGRAYEQYF. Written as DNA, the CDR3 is TGCAGCGTTGAAGCTAGCGGGAGGGCCTACGAGCAGTACTTC.

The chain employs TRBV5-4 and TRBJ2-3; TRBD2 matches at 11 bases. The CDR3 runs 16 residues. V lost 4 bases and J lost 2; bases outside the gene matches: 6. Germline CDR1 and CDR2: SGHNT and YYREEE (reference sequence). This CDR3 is CASSLKTSGDTDTQYF. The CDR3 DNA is TGTGCCAGCAGCCTCAAGACTAGCGGGGACACAGATACGCAGTATTTT.

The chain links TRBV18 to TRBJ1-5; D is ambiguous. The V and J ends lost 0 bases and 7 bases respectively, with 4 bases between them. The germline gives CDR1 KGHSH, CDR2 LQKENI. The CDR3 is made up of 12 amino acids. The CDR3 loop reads CASSPPQQPQHF. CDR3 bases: TGTGCCAGCTCACCACCCCAACAGCCCCAGCATTTT.

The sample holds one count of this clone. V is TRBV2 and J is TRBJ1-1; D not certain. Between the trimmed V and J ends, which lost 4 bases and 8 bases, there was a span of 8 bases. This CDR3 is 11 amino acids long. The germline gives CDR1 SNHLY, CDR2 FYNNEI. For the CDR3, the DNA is TGTGCCAGCAGTGGCGAGTCAGAAGCTTTCTTT. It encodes CASSGESEAFF.

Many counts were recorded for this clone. DNA for the CDR3: TGTGCCAGCAGAACTCGGGAGTCGGTCGAGCAGTACTTC. Its translation: CASRTRESVEQYF. J is TRBJ2-7 and V is TRBV5-4; TRBD2 might be the D (6 bases). Germline assignment: CDR1 SGHNT and CDR2 YYREEE (reference sequence). Trimming took 5 bases from V and 6 from J, leaving 15 bases between them. This CDR3 is 13 amino acids long.

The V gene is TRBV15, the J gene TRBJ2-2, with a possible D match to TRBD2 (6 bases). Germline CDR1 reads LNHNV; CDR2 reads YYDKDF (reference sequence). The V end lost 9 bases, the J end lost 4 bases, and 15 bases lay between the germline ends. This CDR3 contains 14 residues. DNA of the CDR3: TGTGCCACGAGGCCGGCCGGGGGCACCGGGGAGCTGTTTTTT. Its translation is CATRPAGGTGELFF.

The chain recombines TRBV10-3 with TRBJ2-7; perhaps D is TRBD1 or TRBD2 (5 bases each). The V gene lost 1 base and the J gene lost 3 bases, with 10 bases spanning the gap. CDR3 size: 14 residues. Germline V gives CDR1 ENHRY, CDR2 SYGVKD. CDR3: CAISEYGGDYEQYF. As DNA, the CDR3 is TGTGCCATCAGTGAGTATGGGGGAGACTACGAGCAGTACTTC.